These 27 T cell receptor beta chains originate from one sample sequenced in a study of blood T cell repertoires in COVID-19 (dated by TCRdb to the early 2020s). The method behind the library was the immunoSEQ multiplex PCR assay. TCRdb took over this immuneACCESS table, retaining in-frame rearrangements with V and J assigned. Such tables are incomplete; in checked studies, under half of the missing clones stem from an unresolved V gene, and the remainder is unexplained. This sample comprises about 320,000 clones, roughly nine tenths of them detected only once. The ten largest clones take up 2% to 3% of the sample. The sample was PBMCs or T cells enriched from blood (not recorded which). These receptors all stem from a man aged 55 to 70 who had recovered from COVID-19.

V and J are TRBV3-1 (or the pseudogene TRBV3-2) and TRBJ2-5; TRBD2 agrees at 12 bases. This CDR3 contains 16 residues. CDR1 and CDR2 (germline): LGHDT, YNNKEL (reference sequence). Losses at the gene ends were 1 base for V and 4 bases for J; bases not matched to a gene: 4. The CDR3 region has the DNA TGTGCCAGCAGCCAAGGACTAGCGGGAGAGGGAGAGACCCAGTACTTC. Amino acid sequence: CASSQGLAGEGETQYF.

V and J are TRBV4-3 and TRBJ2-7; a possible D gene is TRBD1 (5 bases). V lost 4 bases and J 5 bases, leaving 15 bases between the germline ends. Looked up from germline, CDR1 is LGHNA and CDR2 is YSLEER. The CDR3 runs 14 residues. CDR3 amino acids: CASSRIGAGNEQYF. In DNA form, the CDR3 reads TGCGCCAGCAGCCGGATAGGGGCAGGGAACGAGCAGTACTTC.

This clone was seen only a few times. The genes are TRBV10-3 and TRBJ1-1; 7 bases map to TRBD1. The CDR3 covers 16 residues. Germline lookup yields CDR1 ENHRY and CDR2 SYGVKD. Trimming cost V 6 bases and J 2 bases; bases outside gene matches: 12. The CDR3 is CAISPSGTEDNTEAFF. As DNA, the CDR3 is TGTGCCATCAGCCCTTCCGGGACAGAAGATAACACTGAAGCTTTCTTT.

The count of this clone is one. The CDR3 DNA reads as TGTGCCAGCAGTTCCCTACCCGGGACTAGCGGGACGGGCTCCTACAATGAGCAGTTCTTC. It encodes CASSSLPGTSGTGSYNEQFF. The chain couples TRBV27 to TRBJ2-1; 13 nucleotides agree with TRBD2. CDR1 and CDR2 from the germline V gene are MNHEY and SMNVEV (reference sequence). The V segment lost 4 bases and the J segment 0 bases; nucleotides outside the gene matches: 12. The CDR3 runs 20 residues.

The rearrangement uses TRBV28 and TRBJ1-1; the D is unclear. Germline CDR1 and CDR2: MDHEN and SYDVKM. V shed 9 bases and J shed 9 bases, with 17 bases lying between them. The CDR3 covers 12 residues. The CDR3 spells CASLRSFSQAFF. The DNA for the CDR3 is TGTGCCAGTCTCCGGAGCTTCAGTCAAGCTTTCTTT.

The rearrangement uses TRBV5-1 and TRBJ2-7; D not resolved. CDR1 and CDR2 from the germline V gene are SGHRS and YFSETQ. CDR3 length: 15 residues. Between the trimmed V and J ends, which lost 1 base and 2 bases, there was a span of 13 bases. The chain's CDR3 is CASSLSQATPYEQYF. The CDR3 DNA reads TGCGCCAGCAGCTTGTCGCAGGCCACCCCCTACGAGCAGTACTTC. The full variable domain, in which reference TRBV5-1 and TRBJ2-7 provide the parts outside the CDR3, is KAGVTQTPRYLIKTRGQQVTLSCSPISGHRSVSWYQQTPGQGLQFLFEYFSETQRNKGNFPGRFSGRQFSNSRSEMNVSTLELGDSALYLCASSLSQATPYEQYFGPGTRLTVT.

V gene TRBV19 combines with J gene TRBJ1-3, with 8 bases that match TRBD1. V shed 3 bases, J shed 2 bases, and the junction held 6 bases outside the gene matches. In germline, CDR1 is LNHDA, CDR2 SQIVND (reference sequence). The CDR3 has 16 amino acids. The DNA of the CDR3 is TGTGCCAGTAGTATGCGGCAGGGGGCCACTGGAAACACCATATATTTT. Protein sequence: CASSMRQGATGNTIYF.

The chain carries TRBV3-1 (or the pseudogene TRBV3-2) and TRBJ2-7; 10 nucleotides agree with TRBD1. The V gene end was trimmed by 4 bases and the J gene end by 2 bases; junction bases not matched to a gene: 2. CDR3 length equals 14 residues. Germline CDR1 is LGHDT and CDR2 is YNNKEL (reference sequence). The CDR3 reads CASSRGQGTYEQYF. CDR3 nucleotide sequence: TGTGCCAGCAGCCGGGGACAGGGGACCTACGAGCAGTACTTC.

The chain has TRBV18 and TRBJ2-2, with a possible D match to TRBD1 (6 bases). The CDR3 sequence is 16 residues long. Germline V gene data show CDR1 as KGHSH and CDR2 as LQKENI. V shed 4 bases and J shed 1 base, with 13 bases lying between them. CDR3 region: CASSLSRGVNTGELFF. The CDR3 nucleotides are TGTGCCAGCTCACTCTCCAGGGGCGTGAACACCGGGGAGCTGTTTTTT.

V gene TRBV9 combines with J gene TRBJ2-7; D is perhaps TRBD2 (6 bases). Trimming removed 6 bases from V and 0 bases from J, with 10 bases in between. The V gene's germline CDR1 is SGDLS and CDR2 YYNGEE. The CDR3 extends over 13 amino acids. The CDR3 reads CASNRGSSYEQYF. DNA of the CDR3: TGTGCCAGCAACCGGGGGAGCTCCTACGAGCAGTACTTC.

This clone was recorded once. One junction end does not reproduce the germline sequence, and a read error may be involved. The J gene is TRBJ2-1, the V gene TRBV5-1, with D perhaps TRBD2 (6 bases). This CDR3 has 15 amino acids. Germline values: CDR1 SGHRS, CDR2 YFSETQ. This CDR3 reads CASSLTSSSDNEQFF. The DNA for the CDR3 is TGCGCCAGCAGCTTGACTAGCTCCTCCGACAATGAGCAGTTCTTC.

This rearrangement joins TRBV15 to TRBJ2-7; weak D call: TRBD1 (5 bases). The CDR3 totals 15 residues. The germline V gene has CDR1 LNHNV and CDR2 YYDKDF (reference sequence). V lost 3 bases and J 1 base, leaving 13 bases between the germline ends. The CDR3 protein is CATSRAPQGSYEQYF. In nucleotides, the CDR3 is TGTGCCACCAGCAGGGCTCCTCAGGGTTCCTACGAGCAGTACTTC.

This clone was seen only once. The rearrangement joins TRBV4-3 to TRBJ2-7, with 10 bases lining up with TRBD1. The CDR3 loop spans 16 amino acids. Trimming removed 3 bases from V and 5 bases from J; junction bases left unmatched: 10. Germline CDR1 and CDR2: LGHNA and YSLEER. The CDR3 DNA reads TGCGCCAGCAGCCAGGGGATTAGACAGGGGGCCCACGAGCAGTACTTC. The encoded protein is CASSQGIRQGAHEQYF.

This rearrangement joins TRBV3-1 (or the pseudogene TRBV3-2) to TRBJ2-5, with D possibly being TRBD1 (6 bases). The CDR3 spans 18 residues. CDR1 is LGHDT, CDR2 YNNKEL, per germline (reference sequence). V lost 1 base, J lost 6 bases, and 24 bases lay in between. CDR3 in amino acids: CASSQVYISSRGRKTQYF. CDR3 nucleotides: TGTGCCAGCAGCCAAGTTTACATCTCGTCCAGGGGTAGAAAGACCCAGTACTTC.

In DNA, the CDR3 is TGTGCCACCAGCGACAGGGGGTCAAATGAGCAGTTCTTC. It codes for CATSDRGSNEQFF. The chain links TRBV15 to TRBJ2-1; 9 nucleotides agree with TRBD1. Germline assignment: CDR1 LNHNV and CDR2 YYDKDF (reference sequence). The CDR3 extends over 13 amino acids. Trimming cost V 5 bases and J 7 bases; bases outside gene matches: 3.

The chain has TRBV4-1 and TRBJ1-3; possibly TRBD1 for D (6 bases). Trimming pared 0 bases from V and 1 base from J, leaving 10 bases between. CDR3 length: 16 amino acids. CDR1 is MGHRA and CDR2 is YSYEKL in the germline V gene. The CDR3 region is CASSQDGGPSGNTIYF. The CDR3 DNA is TGCGCCAGCAGCCAAGACGGGGGGCCATCTGGAAACACCATATATTTT.

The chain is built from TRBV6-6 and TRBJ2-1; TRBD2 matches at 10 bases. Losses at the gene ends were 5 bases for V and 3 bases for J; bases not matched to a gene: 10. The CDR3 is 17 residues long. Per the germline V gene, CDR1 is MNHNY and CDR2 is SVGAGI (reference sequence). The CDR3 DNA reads TGTGCCAGCAGTCCCGACCTAGCGGGAGCAAACTACAATGAGCAGTTCTTC. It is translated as CASSPDLAGANYNEQFF.

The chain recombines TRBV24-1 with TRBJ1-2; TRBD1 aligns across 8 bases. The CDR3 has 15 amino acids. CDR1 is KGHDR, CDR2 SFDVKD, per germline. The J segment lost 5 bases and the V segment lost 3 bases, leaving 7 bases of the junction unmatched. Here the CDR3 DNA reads TGTGCCACCAGTGATACCCGGACAGGGTCTTATGGCTACACCTTC. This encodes CATSDTRTGSYGYTF.

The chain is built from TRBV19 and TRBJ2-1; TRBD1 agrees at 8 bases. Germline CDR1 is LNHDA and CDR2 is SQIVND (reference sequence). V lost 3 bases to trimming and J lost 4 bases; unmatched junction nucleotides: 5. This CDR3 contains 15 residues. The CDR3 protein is CASSITGQVYNEQFF. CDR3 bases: TGTGCCAGTAGTATTACGGGACAGGTATACAATGAGCAGTTCTTC.

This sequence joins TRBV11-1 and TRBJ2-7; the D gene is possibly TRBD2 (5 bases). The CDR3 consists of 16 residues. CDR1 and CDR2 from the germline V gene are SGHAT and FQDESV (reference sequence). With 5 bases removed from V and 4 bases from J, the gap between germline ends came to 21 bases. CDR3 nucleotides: TGTGCCAGCAGCGCGACGGACGGACTCCTCGGTTACGAGCAGTACTTC. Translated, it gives CASSATDGLLGYEQYF.

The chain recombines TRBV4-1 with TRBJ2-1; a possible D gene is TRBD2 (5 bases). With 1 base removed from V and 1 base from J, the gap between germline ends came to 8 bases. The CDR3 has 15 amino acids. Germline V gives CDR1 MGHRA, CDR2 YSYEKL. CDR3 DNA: TGCGCCAGCAGCCAAGTGGGAGCATCCTACAATGAGCAGTTCTTC. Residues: CASSQVGASYNEQFF.

The CDR3 is CASSQDRSAPLHF. DNA of the CDR3: TGTGCCAGCAGTCAAGACAGGTCGGCGCCCCTCCACTTT. The V and J genes are TRBV12-3 or TRBV12-4 and TRBJ1-6; TRBD1 might be the D (6 bases). V was shortened by 5 bases and J by 13 bases, with 15 bases between the two germline ends. The CDR3 runs 13 residues.

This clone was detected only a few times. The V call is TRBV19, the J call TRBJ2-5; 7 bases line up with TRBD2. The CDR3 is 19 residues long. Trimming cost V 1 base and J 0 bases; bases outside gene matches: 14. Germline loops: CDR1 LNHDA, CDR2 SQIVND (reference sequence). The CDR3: CASSIGSGRRGRYQETQYF. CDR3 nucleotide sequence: TGTGCCAGTAGTATAGGGTCCGGGAGGCGAGGTCGGTACCAAGAGACCCAGTACTTC. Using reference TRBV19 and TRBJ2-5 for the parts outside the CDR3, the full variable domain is DGGITQSPKYLFRKEGQNVTLSCEQNLNHDAMYWYRQDPGQGLRLIYYSQIVNDFQKGDIAEGYSVSREKKESFPLTVTSAQKNPTAFYLCASSIGSGRRGRYQETQYFGPGTRLLVL.

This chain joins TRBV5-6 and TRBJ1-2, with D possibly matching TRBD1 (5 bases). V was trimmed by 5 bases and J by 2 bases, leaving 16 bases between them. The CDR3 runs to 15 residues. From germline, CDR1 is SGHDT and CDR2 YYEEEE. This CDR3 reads CASSRTRGYNYGYTF. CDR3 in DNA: TGTGCCAGCAGTCGAACCCGGGGGTACAACTATGGCTACACCTTC.

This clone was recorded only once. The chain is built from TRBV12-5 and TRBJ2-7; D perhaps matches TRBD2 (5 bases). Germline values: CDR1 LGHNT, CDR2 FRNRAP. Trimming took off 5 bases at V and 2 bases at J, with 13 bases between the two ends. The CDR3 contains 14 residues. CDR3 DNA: TGTGCTAGTGGTGAGGGCCGACCCCCCTACGAGCAGTACTTC. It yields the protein CASGEGRPPYEQYF.

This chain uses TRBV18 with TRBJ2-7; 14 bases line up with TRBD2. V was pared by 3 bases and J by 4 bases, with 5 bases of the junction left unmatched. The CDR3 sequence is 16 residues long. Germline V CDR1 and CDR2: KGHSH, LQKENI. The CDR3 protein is CASSPPGTSGSYEQYF. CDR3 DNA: TGTGCCAGCTCACCCCCTGGGACTAGCGGGAGTTACGAGCAGTACTTC.

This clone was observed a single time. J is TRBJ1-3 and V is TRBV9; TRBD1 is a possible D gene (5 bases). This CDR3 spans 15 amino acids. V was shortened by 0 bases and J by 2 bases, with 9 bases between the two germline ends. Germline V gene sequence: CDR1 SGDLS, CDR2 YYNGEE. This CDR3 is CASSVDPGTGNTIYF. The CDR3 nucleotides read TGTGCCAGCAGCGTAGACCCAGGGACTGGAAACACCATATATTTT.